This paragraph reports one TCR beta chain. This clone has just a few counts. Its binding antigen is unknown. Base qualities are not recorded, but no much larger clone differs from it by a single base. The data derive from a study of OX40 agonist ivuxolimab in advanced cancers. Study-wide context: Ivuxolimab was a fully human IgG2 agonistic monoclonal antibody targeting the costimulatory receptor OX40 (CD134). The point of sequencing TCRbeta in the periphery was to test whether ivuxolimab changed TCR sequence diversity and drove clonal T-cell expansion. Partial responses were achieved by three dose-escalation patients, of whom one had hepatocellular carcinoma and two had cutaneous melanoma. Of the roughly 52 patients in dose escalation, approximately 20 had hepatocellular carcinoma, some 15 had melanoma, 9 had renal cell carcinoma and 9 had head and neck cancer. Prior anti-PD-1, anti-PD-L1 or anti-CTLA-4 therapy was permitted, and approximately 40% of dose-escalation patients had received checkpoint inhibitors. The monotherapy dose-escalation portion (N ≈ 50 patients) of the phase I ivuxolimab trial is reported in the paper. Intravenous ivuxolimab was administered to patients every 2 weeks at six dose levels: 0.01, 0.1, 0.3, 1.5, 3 and 10 mg/kg. In the dose-escalation cohort, approximately 82% of patients were male, and the mean age was roughly 60 years with a range of roughly 20 to 85.

Patients with autoimmune disease history or receiving systemic immunosuppression were excluded from the trial. Peripheral blood for TCR sequencing was collected from all dose cohorts at baseline, on cycle 4 day 1, and on cycle 7 day 1. Samples came from an open-label, multicenter, first-in-human phase I dose-escalation trial of ivuxolimab. Adults with locally advanced or metastatic melanoma, renal cell, hepatocellular, or head and neck squamous cell carcinoma were enrolled in the trial. Before TCR sequencing, CD4+ T cells and CD8+ T cells from peripheral blood were sorted into separate populations. To sequence the TCRbeta CDR3 region, genomic DNA was isolated from the sorted cells. TCRbeta CDR3 regions were sequenced using the immunoSEQ Assay. This is the immuneACCESS table as TCRdb keeps it, with only in-frame sequences that have V and J called. A part of the clones is gone; compared with another copy, unresolved V genes explain less than half, and the rest is unexplained. The sample table contains roughly 50,000 clones; only one count was recorded for roughly 81% of them. The ten largest make up more than 1% of the sample.

The CDR3, from cysteine to phenylalanine, totals 15 residues. Solely the CDR3 DNA is kept, with 45 bases framed from the first base. For this chain, trimming is 4 bases at the V end and 6 bases at the J end, and the number of junction bases without a gene match is 9. According to the germline V gene, CDR1 reads SGHRS and CDR2 reads YFSETQ. The study at large found these results: In the 0.1-3.0 mg/kg groups, partial responders had among the lowest normalized peripheral clonal expansion, particularly in CD8+ T cells. Low levels of normalized T-cell clonal expansion were also seen in some patients who did not respond. Antigen specificity was not determined for the clonally expanded peripheral T cells. After ivuxolimab, CD8+ T cells had more expanded clones than CD4+ T cells on average. At doses from 0.1 to 3.0 mg/kg, clonal expansion was seen in both CD4+ and CD8+ blood T cells between baseline and week 6.

This sample comprised CD4+ or CD8+ T cells sorted from blood, obtained in a trial of the OX40 agonist ivuxolimab. This chain is built from TRBV5-1 and TRBJ1-1, and 10 junction bases match TRBD1. The TCR comes from an adult with an advanced solid tumor such as melanoma, head and neck, liver or kidney cancer. The encoded CDR3 is CASSGRQGAGAEAFF. The DNA is TGCGCCAGCAGCGGTAGACAGGGGGCGGGCGCTGAAGCTTTCTTT.